The 29 T cell receptor beta chains below all came from one sample that was sequenced in a study of metastatic and nonmetastatic thyroid tumors. Patients were all untreated before their thyroid surgery. Using MiXCR, TCRdb re-called clones from the PCR reads. The sample carries about 53,000 clones, 20% recorded once. The sequencing input was blood. The receptors originated from a female donor with papillary thyroid cancer or a benign thyroid nodule (not recorded which). Some clones in this sample may be carry-over from other donors' samples.

Ten or more counts support this clone. This sequence joins TRBV28 and TRBJ2-1; D uncertain. The germline V gene has CDR1 MDHEN and CDR2 SYDVKM. V was shortened by 9 bases and J by 5 bases, with 26 bases between the two germline ends. The length of the CDR3 is 17 residues. This CDR3 is CASPPHPPLTPNNEQFF. In DNA, the CDR3 is TGTGCCAGTCCCCCTCACCCCCCTCTTACCCCCAACAATGAGCAGTTCTTC.

This clone occurred many times. This sequence joins TRBV7-9 and TRBJ1-4; D gene ambiguous. The CDR3 consists of 14 residues. Germline CDR1 reads SEHNR; CDR2 reads FQNEAQ (reference sequence). V was shortened by 6 bases and J by 5 bases, with 13 bases between the two germline ends. The CDR3 coding sequence is TGTGCCAGCAGGAGTCAAAGCTTCAATGAAAAACTGTTTTTT. It is translated as CASRSQSFNEKLFF. Complete variable domain (other parts from reference TRBV7-9 and TRBJ1-4): DTGVSQNPRHKITKRGQNVTFRCDPISEHNRLYWYRQTLGQGPEFLTYFQNEAQLEKSRLLSDRFSAERPKGSFSTLEIQRTEQGDSAMYLCASRSQSFNEKLFFGSGTQLSVL.

This clone was counted only a few times. This could be a read error, since a much larger clone is one nucleotide away. The sample contains more than one DNA sequence encoding this CDR3. V and J are TRBV10-3 and TRBJ1-5; no clear D. This CDR3 is built from 11 residues. The germline V and J ends were trimmed by 3 bases and 13 bases, with 10 bases remaining between them. The V gene's germline CDR1 is ENHRY and CDR2 SYGVKD. CDR3 nucleotide sequence: TGTGCCATCAGTGAAGACGGGCCACAGCATTTT. This encodes CAISEDGPQHF.

This clone was detected ten times or more. The chain employs TRBV6-1 and TRBJ1-1; the D gene is possibly TRBD1 (6 bases). Deletions cut 7 bases from V and 7 bases from J, with 16 bases between. CDR1 and CDR2 from the germline V gene are MNHNS and SASEGT. This CDR3 has 13 residues. The CDR3 protein is CASTDEGDGEAFF. For the CDR3, the DNA is TGTGCCAGCACCGACGAGGGGGATGGTGAAGCTTTCTTT.

This clone occurred many times. The rearrangement links TRBV20-1 to TRBJ2-1, with 11 positions matching TRBD2. There are 17 residues in the CDR3. The V segment lost 3 bases and the J segment 0 bases; nucleotides outside the gene matches: 7. Germline CDR1 DFQATT, CDR2 SNEGSKA (reference sequence). The CDR3 region has the DNA TGCAGTGCTAGTATAGCGGGAGGGCCTAGCTCCTACAATGAGCAGTTCTTC. Residues: CSASIAGGPSSYNEQFF.

This clone has at least ten counts. The CDR3 region is CASSYGRGAYEQYF. Here the CDR3 DNA reads TGTGCCAGCAGTTACGGACGGGGTGCCTACGAGCAGTACTTC. This sequence joins TRBV6-5 and TRBJ2-7; possibly TRBD2 for D (5 bases). The CDR3 spans 14 residues. V lost 2 bases and J lost 2, with 10 bases in between. The germline CDR1 and CDR2 sequences are MNHEY and SVGAGI.

This clone was seen repeatedly, ten times or more. The chain couples TRBV20-1 to TRBJ2-1; TRBD2 aligns across 13 bases. Looked up from germline, CDR1 is DFQATT and CDR2 is SNEGSKA (reference sequence). Germline trimming cut 1 base from V and 4 bases from J; bases unmatched to any gene: 7. CDR3 length equals 17 residues. The CDR3 DNA follows: TGCAGTGCTAGAGGACTAGCGGGAGGACAGATTTACAATGAGCAGTTCTTC. This sequence encodes CSARGLAGGQIYNEQFF.

This clone occurred many times. The chain combines TRBV11-2 with TRBJ1-6; the D is unclear. From germline, CDR1 is SGHAT and CDR2 FQNNGV. CDR3 length: 11 residues. The germline V and J ends were trimmed by 4 bases and 7 bases, with 2 bases remaining between them. The CDR3 DNA is TGTGCCAGCAGCTCCAATTCACCCCTCCACTTT. This encodes CASSSNSPLHF. Complete variable domain (other parts from reference TRBV11-2 and TRBJ1-6): EAGVAQSPRYKIIEKRQSVAFWCNPISGHATLYWYQQILGQGPKLLIQFQNNGVVDDSQLPKDRFSAERLKGVDSTLKIQPAKLEDSAVYLCASSSNSPLHFGNGTRLTVT.

The sample holds many counts of this clone. This may be a read error, as it is one base from a much larger clone. The rearrangement joins TRBV12-3 or TRBV12-4 to TRBJ2-7, with unresolved D. This CDR3 region has 11 residues. The CDR3 sequence: CAGSPSYEQYF. The CDR3 region has the DNA TGTGCCGGCAGTCCGTCCTACGAGCAGTACTTC.

This clone showed up many times. V usage is TRBV5-6 and J usage is TRBJ1-2, with a tentative D call TRBD1 (6 bases). Trimming removed 4 bases from V and 4 bases from J, with 20 bases in between. The CDR3 extends over 16 amino acids. Germline assignment: CDR1 SGHDT and CDR2 YYEEEE. The CDR3 bases are TGTGCCAGCAGCGGGGGCTGGTGGCGGGACGGCTATGGCTACACCTTC. It encodes CASSGGWWRDGYGYTF.

This clone came up a few times. A much larger clone lies one base from this, so it may be a read error. The chain combines TRBV7-6 with TRBJ2-5; TRBD1 might be the D (6 bases). The CDR3 covers 15 residues. Germline V gives CDR1 SGHVS, CDR2 FNYEAQ. CDR3 amino acids: CASSLHPGQWETKYF. The CDR3 DNA reads as TGTGCCAGCAGCCTCCATCCTGGACAGTGGGAGACCAAGTACTTC.

This clone was recorded many times. V usage is TRBV28 and J usage is TRBJ1-5; D gene unclear. Germline V gives CDR1 MDHEN, CDR2 SYDVKM. The CDR3 has 15 residues. The ends were cut back, 6 bases at V and 1 base at J, with 13 bases in the middle. The CDR3 bases are TGTGCCAGCAGGCGGGCCTGGGGAAGCAATCAGCCCCAGCATTTT. Amino acid sequence: CASRRAWGSNQPQHF. Based on the CDR3 plus reference TRBV28 and TRBJ1-5, the full variable domain is DVKVTQSSRYLVKRTGEKVFLECVQDMDHENMFWYRQDPGLGLRLIYFSYDVKMKEKGDIPEGYSVSREKKERFSLILESASTNQTSMYLCASRRAWGSNQPQHFGDGTRLSIL.

This clone was seen many times. The V call is TRBV6-1, the J call TRBJ1-5; D may be TRBD1 (5 bases). The CDR3 spans 14 residues. CDR1 is MNHNS and CDR2 is SASEGT in the germline V gene. V was trimmed by 6 bases and J by 4 bases, leaving 13 bases between them. The DNA for the CDR3 is TGTGCCAGCAGCAAGGGACCGAGAAATCAGCCCCAGCATTTT. This translates into CASSKGPRNQPQHF.

The J gene is TRBJ2-1, the V gene TRBV20-1, with D possibly TRBD2 on 5 matching bases. Germline assignment: CDR1 DFQATT and CDR2 SNEGSKA (reference sequence). Trimming left V 0 bases short and J 7 bases short, with 16 bases between. This CDR3 has 15 residues. The CDR3 coding sequence is TGCAGTGCTAGAGATGTGGGTCTTTCGGGAAATGAGCAGTTCTTC. This encodes CSARDVGLSGNEQFF.

There are many counts of this clone. The rearrangement joins TRBV4-1 to TRBJ2-1; TRBD2 aligns across 9 bases. This CDR3 has 16 amino acids. CDR1 MGHRA and CDR2 YSYEKL come from the germline V gene. The V gene end was trimmed by 4 bases and the J gene end by 4 bases; junction bases not matched to a gene: 8. The DNA of the CDR3 is TGCGCCAGCAGCCCGACCCCCCTAGCGGGGTACAATGAGCAGTTCTTC. This translates into CASSPTPLAGYNEQFF.

This clone was seen ten or more times. The rearrangement joins TRBV5-1 to TRBJ2-5, with no clear D. V was pared by 0 bases and J by 5 bases, with 5 bases between. The CDR3 covers 12 residues. CDR1 is SGHRS, CDR2 YFSETQ, per germline. DNA for the CDR3: TGCGCCAGCAGCTTGGTATCGGAGACCCAGTACTTC. It is translated as CASSLVSETQYF. Full variable domain (missing parts from reference TRBV5-1 and TRBJ2-5): KAGVTQTPRYLIKTRGQQVTLSCSPISGHRSVSWYQQTPGQGLQFLFEYFSETQRNKGNFPGRFSGRQFSNSRSEMNVSTLELGDSALYLCASSLVSETQYFGPGTRLLVL.

This clone was counted at least ten times. J is TRBJ1-1 and V is TRBV30; D unresolved. Trimming cost V 8 bases and J 0 bases, with 13 bases left between them. Germline loops: CDR1 GTSNPN, CDR2 SVGIG (reference sequence). The length of the CDR3 is 13 residues. CDR3 sequence: CAGQRNMNTEAFF. The CDR3 DNA follows: TGTGCCGGCCAGAGGAACATGAACACTGAAGCTTTCTTT.

This clone was seen many times. The CDR3 loop reads CASSDLNTEAFF. CDR3 coding DNA: TGTGCCAGCAGTGACCTGAACACTGAAGCTTTCTTT. This rearrangement joins TRBV28 to TRBJ1-1; D not resolved. The CDR3 spans 12 residues. CDR1 MDHEN and CDR2 SYDVKM come from the germline V gene. Trimming pared 5 bases from V and 0 bases from J, leaving 4 bases between.

This clone came up many times. This sequence joins TRBV7-3 and TRBJ2-3; D unclear. The length of the CDR3 is 15 residues. The germline V and J ends were trimmed by 2 bases and 1 base, with 10 bases remaining between them. Germline V gene lookup returns CDR1 SGHTA and CDR2 FQGTGA. Here the CDR3 reads CASSLSLVGTDTQYF. For the CDR3, the DNA is TGTGCCAGCAGCTTATCGCTAGTAGGCACAGATACGCAGTATTTT.

There are a few counts of this clone. A read error is possible here, since a much larger clone lies one base away. This sequence joins TRBV7-3 and TRBJ2-5; 7 bases match TRBD1. Germline loops: CDR1 SGHTA, CDR2 FQGTGA. This CDR3 region has 12 residues. V lost 5 bases to trimming and J lost 8 bases; unmatched junction nucleotides: 5. In DNA, the CDR3 is TGTGCCAGCAGCCCAACAGGGGATACCCAGTACTTC. It specifies CASSPTGDTQYF. The full variable domain, in which reference TRBV7-3 and TRBJ2-5 provide the parts outside the CDR3, is GAGVSQTPSNKVTEKGKYVELRCDPISGHTALYWYRQSLGQGPEFLIYFQGTGAADDSGLPNDRFFAVRPEGSVSTLKIQRTERGDSAVYLCASSPTGDTQYFGPGTRLLVL.

This clone was observed many times. The chain carries TRBV20-1 and TRBJ2-3; TRBD1 agrees at 7 bases. V shed 6 bases, J shed 2 bases, and the junction held 14 bases outside the gene matches. This CDR3 region has 16 residues. Looked up from germline, CDR1 is DFQATT and CDR2 is SNEGSKA (reference sequence). The CDR3 nucleotides read TGCAGTGCGACATCAGGACAGGCGCTAAACACAGATACGCAGTATTTT. Translated, it gives CSATSGQALNTDTQYF.

This clone appeared a few times. An end of the junction differs from the germline gene, which may be a read error. Other DNA sequences in this specimen translate into the identical CDR3. J is TRBJ1-2 and V is TRBV3-1; the D gene is possibly TRBD1 (6 bases). The germline gives CDR1 LGHDT, CDR2 YNNKEL (reference sequence). This CDR3 comprises 13 residues. The CDR3 sequence is CASSRQGNYGYTF. The CDR3 coding sequence is TGCGCCAGCAGCCGTCAGGGGAACTATGGCTACACCTTC.

This clone was counted many times. The V gene is TRBV6-1, the J gene TRBJ1-1; D is unclear. Germline loops: CDR1 MNHNS, CDR2 SASEGT. This CDR3 is 13 amino acids long. With 5 bases removed from V and 3 bases from J, the gap between germline ends came to 10 bases. In DNA form, the CDR3 reads TGTGCCAGCAGTCTTGGGGTCTACACTGAAGCTTTCTTT. It is translated as CASSLGVYTEAFF.

The sample holds many counts of this clone. This same CDR3 is encoded by further DNA sequences in the sample. The chain uses TRBV20-1 and TRBJ2-7, with D unclear. Trimming took off 1 base at V and 6 bases at J, with 13 bases between the two ends. CDR3 length: 13 residues. Germline assignment: CDR1 DFQATT and CDR2 SNEGSKA (reference sequence). The DNA of the CDR3 is TGCAGTGCTAGAGGTCAGGCGGACGGCGAGCAGTACTTC. Protein product: CSARGQADGEQYF.

At least ten counts were recorded for this clone. A much more abundant neighbour one base away suggests this may be a read error. This chain connects TRBV28 to TRBJ1-2; no firm D call. V was pared by 4 bases and J by 2 bases, with 17 bases between. The CDR3 is 16 residues long. Germline V gene sequence: CDR1 MDHEN, CDR2 SYDVKM. CDR3 sequence: CASSSSDRPLNYGYTF. The CDR3 nucleotides are TGTGCCAGCAGTTCCTCAGACCGGCCCCTAAACTATGGCTACACCTTC.

With respect to this clone: A read error is possible here, since a much larger clone lies one base away. The V and J genes are TRBV28 and TRBJ1-2; the D is unclear. With 4 bases removed from V and 8 bases from J, the gap between germline ends came to 14 bases. The length of the CDR3 is 13 residues. CDR1 MDHEN and CDR2 SYDVKM come from the germline V gene. The CDR3 sequence: CASSSGLVVGYTF. The CDR3 region has the DNA TGTGCCAGCAGTTCAGGACTGGTCGTCGGCTACACCTTC.

This clone was observed a handful of times. This could be a read error, since a much larger clone is one nucleotide away. This rearrangement joins TRBV9 to TRBJ1-2; unclear D gene. V shed 4 bases and J shed 8 bases, with 12 bases lying between them. The CDR3 is 12 residues long. Germline assignment: CDR1 SGDLS and CDR2 YYNGEE. In DNA form, the CDR3 reads TGTGCCAGCAGCAGTCATGGGAGGGGCTACACCTTC. Translated: CASSSHGRGYTF.

A note on this clone: One end of the junction fails to match germline, which may point to a read error. The chain combines TRBV3-1 with TRBJ2-7; a weak D match, TRBD2 (5 bases). The germline V gene encodes CDR1 LGHDT and CDR2 YNNKEL (reference sequence). This CDR3 contains 14 residues. In nucleotides, the CDR3 is TGTGCCAGCAGCCGTGGTGGGAGCTCCCACGATCAGTACTTC. Amino acids: CASSRGGSSHDQYF.

This clone came up many times. The J gene is TRBJ2-7, the V gene TRBV4-1, with D possibly matching TRBD2 (5 bases). Germline CDR1 and CDR2: MGHRA and YSYEKL. V was pared by 5 bases and J by 0 bases, with 11 bases between. The CDR3 sequence is 14 residues long. The CDR3 region has the DNA TGCGCCAGCAGCGCTACGGGAAACTCCTACGAGCAGTACTTC. Protein product: CASSATGNSYEQYF.